The 9 T cell receptor beta chains listed next were all sequenced from one sample in a study of CD8 T cells in Susac syndrome. Random hexamers served to reverse transcribe roughly 0.45 to 1 ug RNA. TCRdb reprocessed the immunoSEQ multiplex PCR reads with MiXCR, giving one entry per CDR3 protein. Of around 190,000 distinct CDR3 sequences listed, roughly 94% are singletons. The sequenced material came from CD4+ T cells from PBMCs. The receptors come from a human donor with Susac syndrome.

The chain has TRBV30 and TRBJ2-7, with D perhaps TRBD1 or TRBD2 (5 bases each). Trimming removed 3 bases from V and 3 bases from J, with 15 bases in between. Per germline, CDR1 GTSNPN and CDR2 SVGIG (reference sequence). The CDR3 is made up of 14 amino acids. The CDR3 loop reads CAWRSRERYYEQYF. The CDR3 DNA sequence: TGTGCCTGGAGATCCAGGGAGCGATACTACGAGCAGTACTTC.

For the CDR3, the DNA is TGTGCCAGCAGCGTAGGGGTGGCGTCAGATACGCAGTATTTT. Translating gives CASSVGVASDTQYF. This chain links TRBV9 with TRBJ2-3; D remains ambiguous. This CDR3 has 14 amino acids. The ends were cut back, 0 bases at V and 4 bases at J, with 9 bases in the middle. The germline V gene has CDR1 SGDLS and CDR2 YYNGEE.

V gene TRBV7-9 combines with J gene TRBJ2-1; 9 bases align to TRBD2. Germline assignment: CDR1 SEHNR and CDR2 FQNEAQ (reference sequence). Trimming at V came to 2 bases and at J to 8 bases, leaving 13 bases not matched to a gene. The CDR3 is made up of 17 amino acids. The CDR3 DNA reads as TGTGCCAGCAGCTTAAGGCGAGCGGGGGGACAAGCCGATGAGCAGTTCTTC. This encodes CASSLRRAGGQADEQFF. Full variable domain (rest looked up from reference TRBV7-9 and TRBJ2-1): DTGVSQNPRHKITKRGQNVTFRCDPISEHNRLYWYRQTLGQGPEFLTYFQNEAQLEKSRLLSDRFSAERPKGSFSTLEIQRTEQGDSAMYLCASSLRRAGGQADEQFFGPGTRLTVL.

The CDR3 loop is CASRYSGTTDTQYF. In DNA form, the CDR3 reads TGTGCCAGTCGCTACTCTGGGACCACAGATACGCAGTATTTT. V and J are TRBV6-2 or TRBV6-3 and TRBJ2-3; D possibly matches TRBD1 or TRBD2 (5 bases each). This CDR3 has 14 amino acids. Trimming removed 9 bases at V and 2 bases at J, with 15 bases between. Germline CDR1 and CDR2: MNHEY and SVGEGT.

The chain combines TRBV12-3 or TRBV12-4 with TRBJ1-1; no clear D. Trimming shortened V by 2 bases and J by 4 bases, and 8 bases separated the two germline ends. CDR3 size: 13 residues. The CDR3 is CASSLRESTEAFF. CDR3 DNA sequence: TGTGCCAGCAGTTTAAGAGAGAGCACTGAAGCTTTCTTT.

V gene TRBV19 combines with J gene TRBJ2-3; 9 nucleotides line up with TRBD2. V gave up 3 bases and J gave up 4 bases; unmatched junction bases: 5. This CDR3 has 15 amino acids. Germline lookup yields CDR1 LNHDA and CDR2 SQIVND (reference sequence). CDR3 residues: CASSMTSGGADTQYF. CDR3 nucleotide sequence: TGTGCCAGTAGTATGACTAGCGGTGGGGCAGATACGCAGTATTTT.

The V and J genes are TRBV3-1 and TRBJ2-1; the D is unclear. CDR1 and CDR2 from the germline V gene are LGHDT and YNNKEL (reference sequence). The V and J ends lost 2 bases and 0 bases respectively, with 11 bases between them. This CDR3 has 16 residues. CDR3 in DNA: TGTGCCAGCAGCCAATTCGCGTCTAGCTCCTACAATGAGCAGTTCTTC. It yields the protein CASSQFASSSYNEQFF.

The chain uses TRBV29-1 and TRBJ2-4; a possible D gene is TRBD1 (5 bases). V shed 3 bases and J shed 8 bases, with 11 bases lying between them. Germline values: CDR1 SQVTM, CDR2 ANQGSEA. The CDR3 runs 12 residues. CDR3 in amino acids: CSVDTGEDIQYF. The CDR3 bases are TGCAGCGTTGATACAGGAGAGGACATTCAGTACTTC.

V and J are TRBV25-1 and TRBJ2-1; D perhaps matches TRBD1 (5 bases). The CDR3 length is 16 residues. The germline V gene encodes CDR1 MGHDK and CDR2 SYGVNS. The V end lost 2 bases, the J end lost 6 bases, and 17 bases lay between the germline ends. The CDR3 sequence is CASSESRGHGINEQFF. For the CDR3, the DNA is TGTGCCAGCAGTGAAAGTAGGGGCCATGGAATCAATGAGCAGTTCTTC.